This paragraph reports one T cell receptor (beta chain). Its antigen is not known. There were TCR beta CDR3 regions amplified from RNA transcripts. In the first-round RT-PCR of the TCR CDR3, the HTBI primer set was used. TCRdb recomputed calls from the multiplex PCR reads with MiXCR, one row per CDR3 protein. This table holds about 640,000 distinct CDR3 sequences, around 21% found once. The diagnostic basis comprised clinical symptoms, serum thyroxine and TRAb, thyroid ultrasound and orbital computed tomography. The sample is drawn from a study of T cells in Graves' hyperthyroidism and ophthalmopathy. At the level of the study: Peripheral blood was obtained at initial diagnosis, preceding any treatment. Study-wide findings and caveats: Ophthalmopathy onset followed model prediction by a median approximately six months. A 13 V-J model separated ophthalmopathy from stable hyperthyroidism.

CDR3 length: 17 amino acids. V dropped 5 bases and J dropped 1 base, with 19 bases sitting between them. Germline V gene data show CDR1 as SGHTA and CDR2 as FQGNSA. The sequence derives from a man aged 25-45 years with Graves' ophthalmopathy. The chain is built from TRBV7-2 and TRBJ2-3, with a tentative D call TRBD2 (6 bases). Sequencing used blood. The CDR3 DNA follows: TGTGCCAGCAGCCCCCGCCCCATGGCGGGACGCACAGATACGCAGTATTTT. Translation: CASSPRPMAGRTDTQYF.